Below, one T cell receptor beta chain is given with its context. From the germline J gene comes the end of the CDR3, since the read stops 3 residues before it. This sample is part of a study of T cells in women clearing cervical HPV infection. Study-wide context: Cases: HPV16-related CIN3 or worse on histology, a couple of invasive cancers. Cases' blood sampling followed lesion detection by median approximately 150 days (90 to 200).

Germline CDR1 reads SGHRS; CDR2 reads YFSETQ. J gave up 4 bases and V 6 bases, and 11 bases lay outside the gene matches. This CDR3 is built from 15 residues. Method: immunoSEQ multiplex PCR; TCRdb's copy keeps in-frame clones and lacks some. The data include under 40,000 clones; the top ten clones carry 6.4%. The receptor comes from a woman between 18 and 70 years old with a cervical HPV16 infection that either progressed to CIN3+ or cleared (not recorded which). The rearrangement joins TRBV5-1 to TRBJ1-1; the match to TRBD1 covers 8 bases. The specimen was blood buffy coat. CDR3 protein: CASTQTGGPGTEAFF. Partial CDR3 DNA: TGCGCCAGCACCCAAACAGGGGGACCTGGCACTGAA.